This T cell receptor (beta chain) was identified during a study of blood T cell repertoires in COVID-19. Some clones are missing from TCRdb's copy, which holds only in-frame ones; the method was immunoSEQ multiplex PCR. The table includes 90,000 to 100,000 clones, 75% to 85% detected once. The V segment lost 3 bases and the J segment 0 bases; nucleotides outside the gene matches: 0. Germline V gives CDR1 GTSNPN, CDR2 SVGIG (reference sequence). The CDR3 has 14 residues. Sequencing used peripheral blood. V usage is TRBV30 and J usage is TRBJ2-2; TRBD2 agrees at 8 bases. This sequence was found in a man aged 65-85 years with acute or convalescent COVID-19. The CDR3 nucleotides read TGTGCCTGGAGGGGACTAGCGAACACCGGGGAGCTGTTTTTT. It encodes CAWRGLANTGELFF.